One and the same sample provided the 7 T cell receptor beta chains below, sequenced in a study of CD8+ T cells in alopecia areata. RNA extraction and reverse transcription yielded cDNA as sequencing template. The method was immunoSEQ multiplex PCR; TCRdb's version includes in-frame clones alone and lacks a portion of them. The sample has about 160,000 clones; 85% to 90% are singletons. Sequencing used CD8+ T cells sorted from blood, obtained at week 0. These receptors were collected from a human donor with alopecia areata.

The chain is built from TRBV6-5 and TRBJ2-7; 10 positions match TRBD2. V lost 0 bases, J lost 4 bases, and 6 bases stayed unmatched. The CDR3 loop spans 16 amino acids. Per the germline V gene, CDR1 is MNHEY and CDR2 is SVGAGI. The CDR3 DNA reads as TGTGCCAGCAGTTACTCGATAGCGGGAGGATCGTACGAGCAGTACTTC. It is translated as CASSYSIAGGSYEQYF.

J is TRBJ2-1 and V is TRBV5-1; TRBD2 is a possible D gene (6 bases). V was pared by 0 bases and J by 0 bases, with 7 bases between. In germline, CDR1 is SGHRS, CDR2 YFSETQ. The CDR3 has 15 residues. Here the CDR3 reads CASSLVGSSYNEQFF. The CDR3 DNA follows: TGCGCCAGCAGCTTGGTCGGGAGCTCCTACAATGAGCAGTTCTTC.

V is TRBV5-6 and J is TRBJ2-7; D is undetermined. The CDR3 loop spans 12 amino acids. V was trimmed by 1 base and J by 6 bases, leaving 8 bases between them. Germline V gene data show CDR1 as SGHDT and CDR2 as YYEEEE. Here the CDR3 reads CASSLLAREQYF. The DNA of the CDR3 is TGTGCCAGCAGCTTGTTGGCACGCGAGCAGTACTTC.

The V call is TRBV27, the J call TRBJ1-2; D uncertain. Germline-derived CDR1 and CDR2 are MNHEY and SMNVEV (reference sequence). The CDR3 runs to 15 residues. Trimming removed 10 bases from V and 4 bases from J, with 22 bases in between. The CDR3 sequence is CATCPSVSGTYGYTF. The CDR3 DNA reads TGTGCCACCTGTCCCTCAGTATCCGGCACCTATGGCTACACCTTC.

CDR3 sequence: CASSLWGQGINEQFF. In DNA, the CDR3 is TGTGCCAGCAGTTTATGGGGGCAGGGTATCAATGAGCAGTTCTTC. This chain joins TRBV27 and TRBJ2-1; TRBD1 might be the D (6 bases). The V and J ends lost 1 base and 6 bases respectively, with 13 bases between them. The CDR3 loop spans 15 amino acids. CDR1 is MNHEY, CDR2 SMNVEV, per germline (reference sequence).

CDR3 nucleotides: TGTGCCAGCAGTTTAAAGACAGGCCGCGAGGCTTTCTTT. Its protein is CASSLKTGREAFF. The chain couples TRBV27 to TRBJ1-1, with D perhaps TRBD1 (6 bases). CDR1 is MNHEY and CDR2 is SMNVEV in the germline V gene (reference sequence). The CDR3 loop spans 13 amino acids. V lost 2 bases and J lost 11, with 15 bases in between.

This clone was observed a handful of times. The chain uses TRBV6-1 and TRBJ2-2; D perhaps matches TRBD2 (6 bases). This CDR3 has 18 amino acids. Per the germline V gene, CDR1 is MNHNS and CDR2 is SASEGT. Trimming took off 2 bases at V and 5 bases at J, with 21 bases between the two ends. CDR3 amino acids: CASSERTASAPLTGELFF. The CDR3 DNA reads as TGTGCCAGCAGTGAAAGGACGGCTAGCGCCCCCCTTACCGGGGAGCTGTTTTTT.